The rows below give T cell receptor beta chains drawn from one sample of a study. MiXCR, applied by TCRdb to the 5' RACE reads, yields one record per CDR3 protein. The table records over 50,000 distinct CDR3 sequences, about 25% of them present only once. The sample comprised tumor-infiltrating naive CD4+ T cells sorted from the breast tumor. The receptor set was obtained from a female donor with breast cancer. The CDR3 runs from the conserved cysteine through the conserved F or W. D genes are given only for firm matches. For some rows the clone size is stated as once, few or many, or as a class when expanded; others skip it.

size: -
J: TRBJ2-7
V: TRBV5-1
D: -
CDR3: CASSLLGGLSYEQYF
DNA: TGCGCCAGCAGCTTATTGGGGGGCCTGTCCTACGAGCAGTACTTC

size: -
J: TRBJ2-5
V: TRBV6-6
D: TRBD2
CDR3: CASTPSGIQETQYF
DNA: TGTGCCAGCACCCCTAGCGGGATCCAAGAGACCCAGTACTTC

size: few
J: TRBJ2-4
V: TRBV6-1
D: TRBD1
CDR3: CASSDRTGDRNIQYF
DNA: TGTGCCAGCAGTGACCGGACAGGGGATCGGAACATTCAGTACTTC

size: medium-sized
J: TRBJ2-7
V: TRBV20-1
D: -
CDR3: CSARERLAHYEQYF
DNA: TGCAGTGCTAGAGAGCGACTTGCCCACTACGAGCAGTACTTC

size: once
J: TRBJ2-5
V: TRBV20-1
D: -
CDR3: CSARGVETQYF
DNA: TGCAGTGCTAGAGGGGTAGAGACCCAGTACTTC

size: -
J: TRBJ1-6
V: TRBV10-3
D: -
CDR3: CAITQDPPYSPLHF
DNA: TGTGCCATCACCCAAGACCCCCCCTATTCACCCCTCCACTTT

size: -
J: TRBJ1-5
V: TRBV24-1
D: -
CDR3: CATSDYTTPRPQHF
DNA: TGTGCCACCAGTGATTACACCACACCTCGGCCCCAGCATTTT

size: -
J: TRBJ2-5
V: TRBV7-2
D: -
CDR3: CASSFMGEDATQYF
DNA: TGTGCCAGCAGCTTTATGGGGGAGGACGCGACCCAGTACTTC

size: once
J: TRBJ2-1
V: TRBV21-1
D: -
CDR3: CAISRGRLAGGIDYNEQFF
DNA: TGTGCCATCAGCAGGGGGAGACTAGCGGGAGGGATCGACTACAATGAGCAGTTCTTC

size: many
J: TRBJ2-1
V: TRBV7-2
D: -
CDR3: CASSLAPANEQFF
DNA: TGTGCCAGCAGCTTAGCTCCGGCCAATGAGCAGTTCTTC

size: -
J: TRBJ2-6
V: TRBV7-9
D: -
CDR3: CASSRQSGANVLTF
DNA: TGTGCCAGCAGCCGGCAGTCCGGGGCCAACGTCCTGACTTTC

size: -
J: TRBJ2-3
V: TRBV5-1
D: -
CDR3: CASSLPSLGTQYF
DNA: TGCGCCAGCAGCCTTCCGAGTTTAGGTACGCAGTATTTT

size: -
J: TRBJ2-5
V: TRBV7-2
D: -
CDR3: CASSLLTTGTQYF
DNA: TGTGCCAGCAGCTTACTGACTACGGGGACCCAGTACTTC

size: many
J: TRBJ2-7
V: TRBV5-1
D: TRBD2
CDR3: CASSLEAGGLYEQYF
DNA: TGCGCCAGCAGCTTGGAAGCGGGAGGTTTGTACGAGCAGTACTTC

size: -
J: TRBJ2-2
V: TRBV7-2
D: -
CDR3: CASSWGTGELFF
DNA: TGTGCCAGCAGCTGGGGCACCGGGGAGCTGTTTTTT

size: many
J: TRBJ1-1
V: TRBV29-1
D: -
CDR3: CSVDSRGNTEAFF
DNA: TGCAGCGTTGATAGCAGGGGGAACACTGAAGCTTTCTTT

size: few
J: TRBJ1-5
V: TRBV6-6
D: TRBD1
CDR3: CASSYQDREQPQHF
DNA: TGTGCCAGCAGTTACCAGGACAGGGAACAGCCCCAGCATTTT

size: many
J: TRBJ2-3
V: TRBV5-1
D: -
CDR3: CASSSTASSTDTQYF
DNA: TGCGCCAGCAGCTCGACAGCCTCTAGCACAGATACGCAGTATTTT

size: few
J: TRBJ2-3
V: TRBV28
D: -
CDR3: CASSPGRTDTQYF
DNA: TGTGCCAGCAGCCCGGGACGGACAGATACGCAGTATTTT

size: few
J: TRBJ2-5
V: TRBV6-1
D: -
CDR3: CASTRLLGSQETQYF
DNA: TGTGCCAGCACCAGACTTTTGGGCAGCCAAGAGACCCAGTACTTC

size: few
J: TRBJ2-3
V: TRBV5-4
D: -
CDR3: CAQTGGTGTDTQYF
DNA: TGTGCTCAAACCGGTGGGACGGGCACAGATACGCAGTATTTT

size: few
J: TRBJ2-5
V: TRBV7-8
D: -
CDR3: CVSSQGRTEETQYF
DNA: TGTGTCAGCAGCCAAGGACGGACAGAAGAGACCCAGTACTTC

size: -
J: TRBJ2-5
V: TRBV6-5
D: TRBD1
CDR3: CASRRDRFQETQYF
DNA: TGTGCCAGCAGACGGGACAGGTTCCAAGAGACCCAGTACTTC

size: many
J: TRBJ1-2
V: TRBV7-9
D: TRBD1
CDR3: CASSLALDRGYGYTF
DNA: TGTGCCAGCAGCTTAGCGTTGGACAGGGGGTATGGCTACACCTTC

size: -
J: TRBJ2-3
V: TRBV7-9
D: TRBD1
CDR3: CASSTTGTGTGTDTQYF
DNA: TGTGCCAGCAGCACCACCGGGACAGGCACGGGTACAGATACGCAGTATTTT

size: few
J: TRBJ2-4
V: TRBV2
D: -
CDR3: CASRGQGSKNIQYF
DNA: TGTGCCAGCAGGGGCCAGGGCTCCAAAAACATTCAGTACTTC

size: -
J: TRBJ1-1
V: TRBV5-1
D: TRBD1
CDR3: CASSADRKNTEAFF
DNA: TGCGCCAGCAGCGCGGACAGGAAGAACACTGAAGCTTTCTTT

size: -
J: TRBJ2-7
V: TRBV7-9
D: -
CDR3: CASSSRNVKSPYEQYF
DNA: TGTGCCAGCAGTTCTCGGAACGTCAAATCGCCCTACGAGCAGTACTTC

size: few
J: TRBJ2-1
V: TRBV3-1
D: TRBD2
CDR3: CASSQLAGVYNEQFF
DNA: TGTGCCAGCAGCCAACTTGCGGGGGTTTACAATGAGCAGTTCTTC

size: -
J: TRBJ1-4
V: TRBV9
D: -
CDR3: CASSPGWNNEKLFF
DNA: TGTGCCAGCAGCCCCGGATGGAATAATGAAAAACTGTTTTTT

size: -
J: TRBJ2-6
V: TRBV5-1
D: -
CDR3: CASSLGGVGANVLTF
DNA: TGCGCCAGCAGCTTGGGAGGGGTTGGGGCCAACGTCCTGACTTTC

size: many
J: TRBJ2-2
V: TRBV5-1
D: -
CDR3: CASSFGRQTTNTGELFF
DNA: TGCGCCAGCAGCTTCGGACGGCAGACTACGAACACCGGGGAGCTGTTTTTT